The sample holds many counts of the clone carrying this TCR beta chain. Its matching antigen is unknown. The data originate from a study of Graves' ophthalmopathy and Graves' hyperthyroidism. Study results and limitations: A majority of expanded thyroid clonotypes exceeding 0.001 frequency were likewise present in blood.

The germline V gene encodes CDR1 DFQATT and CDR2 SNEGSKA (reference sequence). V was shortened by 6 bases and J by 4 bases, with 15 bases between the two germline ends. The CDR3 runs 13 residues. The sequenced template was RNA, covering the TCR beta CDR3 region. Scientists carried out first-round RT-PCR using HTBI primers and then a second-round multiplex PCR. TCRdb fed the multiplex PCR reads into MiXCR, producing one record per CDR3 protein. This sample carries 900,000 to 1,200,000 distinct CDR3 sequences, around a third of them seen once, and the ten largest clones take 11%. Recruitment covered hyperthyroidism patients aged 18 to 65 whose new diagnosis was of under 2 months' duration.

The V gene is TRBV20-1, the J gene TRBJ1-2; D call uncertain. The sample comprised peripheral blood or thyroid tissue (not recorded which). The clonotype originates from an adult man with Graves' hyperthyroidism. The CDR3 sequence is CSATDSPAYGYTF. The DNA of the CDR3 is TGCAGTGCAACCGATAGCCCAGCCTATGGCTACACCTTC.